This T cell receptor beta chain comes out of a study of human T cells and chemical hapten exposure. Time point described: patch test 3, about 24 weeks after DPC sensitization. Treatment defined: therapeutic diphenylcyclopropenone sensitization with weekly scalp DPC. Blood collection happened ahead of applying each patch test. TCRdb recomputed calls from the RACE reads with MiXCR, one row per CDR3 protein. Here the sample spans about 90,000 distinct CDR3 sequences, 11% being singletons. Germline values: CDR1 SQVTM, CDR2 ANQGSEA. The CDR3 consists of 12 residues. Trimming removed 7 bases at V and 0 bases at J, with 10 bases between.

The chain employs TRBV29-1 and TRBJ2-7; D not resolved. Sequencing used whole blood, obtained in connection with sensitization to the hapten diphenylcyclopropenone (DPC). This clonotype originated in a woman aged 25 to 45 with alopecia areata. Some clones in this sample may be carry-over from other donors' samples. CDR3: CSAEDFSYEQYF. CDR3 coding DNA: TGCAGCGCCGAAGATTTCTCCTACGAGCAGTACTTC.